The clone carrying this TCR beta chain was detected ten times or more. Its target is unknown. The sample comes from a study of regulatory T cells in long-lasting Graves disease. The time point: persistent/refractory GD, antithyroid drugs over 5 years with positive TRAb. Isolated PBMC RNA provided the starting material for the TCR library. The study, taken as a whole, reports: Persistent Graves' patients possessed reduced TCR diversity relative to recently diagnosed ones. A greater number of public clonotypes (roughly 2,800) was shared by persistent patients than by new patients (approximately 1,000). Accuracy might have suffered from few samples.

Through Arm-PCR of CDR3 regions and iRepertoire HTBI primers, TCR beta libraries were built. In TCRdb, the multiplex PCR reads were re-called with MiXCR into one record per CDR3 protein. The sample holds hundreds of thousands of distinct CDR3 sequences, roughly a fifth seen once. Germline CDR1 is LGHDT and CDR2 is YNNKEL (reference sequence). This CDR3 is 14 amino acids long. Between the trimmed V and J ends, which lost 4 bases and 0 bases, there was a span of 10 bases. The source is a female donor with Graves disease. This material consisted of peripheral blood mononuclear cells (PBMCs), taken when the disease was refractory, from a patient treated with antithyroid drugs. The genes are TRBV3-1 and TRBJ2-7, with a tentative D call TRBD1 (5 bases). The CDR3 loop is CASSLQASSYEQYF. In nucleotides, the CDR3 is TGTGCCAGCAGCCTACAGGCTAGCTCCTACGAGCAGTACTTC.